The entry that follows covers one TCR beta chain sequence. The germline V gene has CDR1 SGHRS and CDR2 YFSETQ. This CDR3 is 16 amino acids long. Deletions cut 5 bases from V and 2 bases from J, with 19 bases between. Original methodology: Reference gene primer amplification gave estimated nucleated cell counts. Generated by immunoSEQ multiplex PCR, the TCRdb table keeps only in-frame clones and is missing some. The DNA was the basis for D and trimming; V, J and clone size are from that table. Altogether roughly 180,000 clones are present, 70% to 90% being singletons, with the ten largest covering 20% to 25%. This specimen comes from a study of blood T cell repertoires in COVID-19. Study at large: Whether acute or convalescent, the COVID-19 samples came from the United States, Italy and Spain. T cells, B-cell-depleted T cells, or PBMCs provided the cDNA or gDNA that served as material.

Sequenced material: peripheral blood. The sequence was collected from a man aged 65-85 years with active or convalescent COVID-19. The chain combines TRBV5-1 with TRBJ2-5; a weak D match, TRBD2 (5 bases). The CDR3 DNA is TGCGCCAGCAGGCGCGGTGGCGGAGGCCTTCAAGAGACCCAGTACTTC. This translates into CASRRGGGGLQETQYF. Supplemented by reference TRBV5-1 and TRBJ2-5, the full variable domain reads KAGVTQTPRYLIKTRGQQVTLSCSPISGHRSVSWYQQTPGQGLQFLFEYFSETQRNKGNFPGRFSGRQFSNSRSEMNVSTLELGDSALYLCASRRGGGGLQETQYFGPGTRLLVL.